This entry is about one TCR beta chain. Sequencing used immunoSEQ multiplex PCR; TCRdb keeps in-frame clones, though not all of them. The repertoire includes about 68,000 clones, about nine tenths of them detected once, and around 1.6% sits in the top ten. The germline gives CDR1 SGHRS, CDR2 YFSETQ. The V and J ends lost 4 bases and 2 bases respectively, with 9 bases between them. The CDR3 consists of 13 residues. This sample was included in a study of T cell changes during pregnancy in multiple sclerosis. This sequence joins TRBV5-1 and TRBJ1-2; D is uncertain. The sequenced sample was peripheral blood, obtained in the third trimester of pregnancy. The TCR originated in a female donor with multiple sclerosis, enrolled in a pregnancy study. CDR3 sequence (DNA): TGCGCCAGCAGCCGCTGGGAGAACTATGGCTACACCTTC. This gives the protein CASSRWENYGYTF.